The rows below give T cell receptor beta chains drawn from one sample of a study of post-analysis software for immune sequencing data. TCRdb re-called the PCR reads with MiXCR, one entry per CDR3 protein. The sample contains around 500,000 distinct CDR3 sequences, roughly 34% of which appear only once. The sample comprised blood. These receptors all stem from a girl aged 2-17 years with multiple sclerosis. CDR3s include the opening cysteine and the closing phenylalanine or tryptophan. A D gene is named only where the DNA matches it firmly. Clone sizes are given selectively: once, few, many, or a class where the clone is expanded.

many	TRBV18	TRBJ2-1	TRBD2	TGTGCCAGCTCACCGCTAGCGGGGTACAATGAGCAGTTCTTC	CASSPLAGYNEQFF
many	TRBV29-1	TRBJ2-5	TRBD2	TGCAGCGTTGAAAGAGCGGGGGGACAGACCCAGTACTTC	CSVERAGGQTQYF
-	TRBV20-1	TRBJ1-5	-	TGCAGTGCTAGTCTGAACCGACAGGGCAATCAGCCCCAGCATTTT	CSASLNRQGNQPQHF
few	TRBV10-3	TRBJ2-5	-	TGTGCCATCAGTGAGTCGAAGTACTCCAGCCAAGAGACCCAGTACTTC	CAISESKYSSQETQYF
-	TRBV20-1	TRBJ2-7	TRBD2	TGCAGTACTAGAGATGTGGCGGGGGGCCACTCCTACGAGCAGTACTTC	CSTRDVAGGHSYEQYF
-	TRBV20-1	TRBJ1-2	TRBD1	TGCGGTGCCCCGGACAGGGGGAACTATGGCTACACCTTC	CGAPDRGNYGYTF
once	TRBV20-1	TRBJ1-5	TRBD1	TGCAGTGCTAGAGACGGGACAGGGGCAATGGACAATCAGCCCCAGCATTTT	CSARDGTGAMDNQPQHF
few	TRBV4-1	TRBJ2-1	-	TGCGCCAGCAGCTCCACTAGAAATGAGCAGTTCTTC	CASSSTRNEQFF
-	TRBV20-1	TRBJ2-7	-	TGCAGTGCTAGAGATGAGGGGCTGACAGCCTACGAGCAGTACTTC	CSARDEGLTAYEQYF
many	TRBV20-1	TRBJ2-7	TRBD2	TGCAGTGCTATAGGACTAGCGGGGGGACCCCTTCCCGAGCAGTACTTC	CSAIGLAGGPLPEQYF
-	TRBV5-1	TRBJ2-7	TRBD1	TGCGCCAGCAGCTGGGCCGGACAGGGGGCAGCCGAGCAGTACTTC	CASSWAGQGAAEQYF
few	TRBV6-2/TRBV6-3	TRBJ2-5	-	TGTGCCAGCAGCGAAGAATTAGGCCGGGAGACCCAGTACTTC	CASSEELGRETQYF
few	TRBV24-1	TRBJ2-7	-	TGTGCCACCGGTGGAGGGGGAGGGTCGCAGCAGTACTTC	CATGGGGGSQQYF
-	TRBV11-2	TRBJ1-6	TRBD1	TGTGCCAGCAGCGGGGACAGGGCGGGTTCACCCCTCCACTTT	CASSGDRAGSPLHF
-	TRBV15	TRBJ2-7	TRBD1	TGTGCCACCAGCAGAGTTAGGGACAGTCCCTACGAGCAGTACTTC	CATSRVRDSPYEQYF
few	TRBV7-7	TRBJ2-3	TRBD1	TGTGCTAGCAGCCCCTTGGACAGGGTGGCAGATACGCAGTATTTT	CASSPLDRVADTQYF
few	TRBV6-6	TRBJ1-2	-	TGTGCCAGCAGGGGCCAGGGCAGAGACTATGGCTACACCTTC	CASRGQGRDYGYTF
many	TRBV12-3/TRBV12-4	TRBJ2-7	-	TGTGCCAGCACCCTAGAGGGGACAACGGGGGAGCAGTACTTC	CASTLEGTTGEQYF
-	TRBV27	TRBJ1-5	-	TGTGCCAGCATGACTAGGGGATTTAGCAATCAGCCCCAGCATTTT	CASMTRGFSNQPQHF
-	TRBV6-2/TRBV6-3	TRBJ2-1	-	TGTGCCAGCAGTTACAGGCTGGCCGGCGATGAGCAGTTCTTC	CASSYRLAGDEQFF
few	TRBV7-9	TRBJ1-2	TRBD1	TGTGCCAGCAGCTGGACGGGACAGGGGTTTGTTCACACCTTC	CASSWTGQGFVHTF
few	TRBV12-3/TRBV12-4	TRBJ1-1	TRBD1	TGTGCCAGCAGGGACGACAGGGACGACACTGAAGCTTTCTTT	CASRDDRDDTEAFF
-	TRBV10-2	TRBJ2-1	-	TGCGCCAGCAGTGGTAGTAAGGGCATCAGAGTTGGGCAGTTCTTC	CASSGSKGIRVGQFF
-	TRBV24-1	TRBJ2-1	-	TGTGCCACCAGTGACCCTTCGTTCGACTCAGGGGCGAAAGAGTTCTTC	CATSDPSFDSGAKEFF
few	TRBV12-3/TRBV12-4	TRBJ1-6	-	TGTGCCAGCACCATGACAGCCCGTAATTCACCCCTCCACTTT	CASTMTARNSPLHF
-	TRBV7-8	TRBJ2-1	TRBD2	TGTGCCAGCAGCCTATTAGGCGGGAGAGACAATGAGCAGTTCTTC	CASSLLGGRDNEQFF
-	TRBV6-2/TRBV6-3	TRBJ2-5	TRBD2	TGTGCCAGCAGTCAGGGACTAGCGGGGGGGCGGCGGTACTTC	CASSQGLAGGRRYF
few	TRBV20-1	TRBJ2-1	-	TGCAGTGCTAGACTAGGAGGGGCCAATGAGCAGTTCTTC	CSARLGGANEQFF
few	TRBV18	TRBJ2-4	-	TGTGCCAGCTCACCAATGTCAGGGCTAGCCAAAAACATTCAGTACTTC	CASSPMSGLAKNIQYF
-	TRBV5-8	TRBJ2-1	-	TGTGCCAGCAGCCTGAGCCGTCATGAGCAGTTCTTC	CASSLSRHEQFF
few	TRBV20-1	TRBJ1-2	TRBD1	TGCAGTGCTAAACCTCCGGACGGGACAGGGAACGACTATGGCTACACCTTC	CSAKPPDGTGNDYGYTF
few	TRBV10-3	TRBJ2-3	-	TGTGCCATCAGTGAGTCGGATCGGGGCCCAGATACGCAGTATTTT	CAISESDRGPDTQYF
-	TRBV10-3	TRBJ2-5	TRBD1	TGTGCCATCAGGGGACAGGGAGGAGAGACCCAGTACTTC	CAIRGQGGETQYF
few	TRBV12-3/TRBV12-4	TRBJ2-7	TRBD2	TGTGCCAGCAGTTTGCACGGGGGGTACGAGCAGTACTTC	CASSLHGGYEQYF
-	TRBV28	TRBJ2-1	-	TGTGCCAGCAAAAGAGGGGGGATAGGGGGGCGCTACAATGAGCAGTTCTTC	CASKRGGIGGRYNEQFF
-	TRBV15	TRBJ1-1	-	TGTGCCACCAGCAGAGACGGACTCCATAACACTGAAGCTTTCTTT	CATSRDGLHNTEAFF
few	TRBV5-1	TRBJ1-4	-	TGCGCCAGCAGCTCCTCAGGTCCCTTGGGAGAAAAACTGTTTTTT	CASSSSGPLGEKLFF
-	TRBV20-1	TRBJ2-5	TRBD2	TGCAGTGCTAGAGTGGCTAGCGGGGGGATCGGGGAGACCCAGTACTTC	CSARVASGGIGETQYF
few	TRBV7-2	TRBJ2-1	TRBD2	TGTGCCAGCAGCTTGAGGGGACTAGCGGGGGGGCGGAATGAGCAGTTCTTC	CASSLRGLAGGRNEQFF
-	TRBV7-9	TRBJ2-5	TRBD2	TGTGCCAGCAGCCTAGCGGGGGCGACCAAAGAGACCCAGTACTTC	CASSLAGATKETQYF
-	TRBV7-6	TRBJ2-3	-	TGTGCCAGCAGCTCGGAAGCGGGTACTAGCACAGATACGCAGTATTTT	CASSSEAGTSTDTQYF
-	TRBV29-1	TRBJ1-2	-	TGCAGCGTGGGGACGGAAGACTATGGCTACACCTTC	CSVGTEDYGYTF
few	TRBV4-1	TRBJ1-2	TRBD1	TGCGCCAGCAGCCGAGAAAGGGGACAGAGCTATGGCTACACCTTC	CASSRERGQSYGYTF